A selection of T cell receptor beta chains follows, all from one sample in a study of cytomegalovirus exposure and HLA in healthy donors. Assay used: immunoSEQ multiplex PCR; TCRdb lists only in-frame clones, some missing. The table lists about 150,000 clones, 76% of them singletons. The sequenced material came from PBMCs. Every receptor here comes from a man aged 35 to 55 in good health and CMV-seronegative. Both conserved end residues are part of each CDR3. Fields, in order: D gene, J gene, clone size, V gene, CDR3 DNA, CDR3 protein. D genes are given only for firm matches. Size values are once, few and many counts, or a class for expanded clones, and some rows have none.

d_gene: -
j_gene: TRBJ2-1
abundance: -
v_gene: TRBV7-6
CDR3nt: TGTGCCAGCAGCTTAGGGGACAACTCCTACAATGAGCAGTTCTTC
CDR3aa: CASSLGDNSYNEQFF

d_gene: -
j_gene: TRBJ2-3
abundance: -
v_gene: TRBV13
CDR3nt: TGTGCCAGCAGCTTCCGGACTGAAACAGATACGCAGTATTTT
CDR3aa: CASSFRTETDTQYF

d_gene: -
j_gene: TRBJ1-2
abundance: -
v_gene: TRBV4-2
CDR3nt: TGTGCCAGCAGCCCGTCCATCGAGTCCTCCCTTTATGGCTACACCTTC
CDR3aa: CASSPSIESSLYGYTF

d_gene: -
j_gene: TRBJ2-2
abundance: -
v_gene: TRBV7-6
CDR3nt: TGTGCCAGCAGCTTGACAGGGAACACCGGGGAGCTGTTTTTT
CDR3aa: CASSLTGNTGELFF

d_gene: -
j_gene: TRBJ2-1
abundance: -
v_gene: TRBV5-8
CDR3nt: TGTGCCAGCAGCTTCGGACAGACAGCGGTCCCAATCTACAATGAGCAGTTCTTC
CDR3aa: CASSFGQTAVPIYNEQFF

d_gene: TRBD1
j_gene: TRBJ2-5
abundance: -
v_gene: TRBV28
CDR3nt: TGTGCCAGCAGTTCAATGAACAGGGGCTGGGAGACCCAGTACTTC
CDR3aa: CASSSMNRGWETQYF

d_gene: TRBD1
j_gene: TRBJ1-6
abundance: once
v_gene: TRBV6-6
CDR3nt: TGTGCCAGCAGTTACTCGACAGGGGGTAATTCACCCCTCCACTTT
CDR3aa: CASSYSTGGNSPLHF

d_gene: TRBD1
j_gene: TRBJ2-5
abundance: once
v_gene: TRBV7-3
CDR3nt: TGTGCCAGCAGCCCGGGACAGGGTAGAGGGGAGACCCAGTACTTC
CDR3aa: CASSPGQGRGETQYF

d_gene: -
j_gene: TRBJ2-7
abundance: few
v_gene: TRBV5-1
CDR3nt: TGCGCCAGCAGCCCTGGCGGCGAGCAGTACTTC
CDR3aa: CASSPGGEQYF

d_gene: TRBD2
j_gene: TRBJ2-1
abundance: few
v_gene: TRBV29-1
CDR3nt: TGCAGCGTCACGTTACAGCGGGGGGCGAGCTCCTACAATGAGCAGTTCTTC
CDR3aa: CSVTLQRGASSYNEQFF

d_gene: -
j_gene: TRBJ2-2
abundance: few
v_gene: TRBV13
CDR3nt: TGTGCCAGCAGCTTTGAAGAGGGTCGGAACACCGGGGAGCTGTTTTTT
CDR3aa: CASSFEEGRNTGELFF

d_gene: -
j_gene: TRBJ1-5
abundance: few
v_gene: TRBV9
CDR3nt: TGTGCCAGCAGCGTAGGGACAGTAAATCAGCCCCAGCATTTT
CDR3aa: CASSVGTVNQPQHF

d_gene: TRBD1
j_gene: TRBJ2-1
abundance: -
v_gene: TRBV7-9
CDR3nt: TGTGCCAGCAGTCGTACAGGGGAACTAGTATACAATGAGCAGTTCTTC
CDR3aa: CASSRTGELVYNEQFF

d_gene: TRBD1
j_gene: TRBJ1-2
abundance: -
v_gene: TRBV27
CDR3nt: TGTGCCAGCTTGGGACAGGGGAACATTGGCTACACCTTC
CDR3aa: CASLGQGNIGYTF

d_gene: TRBD2
j_gene: TRBJ2-1
abundance: -
v_gene: TRBV2
CDR3nt: TGTGCCAGCAGGAACCCGGGACTAGCCTACAATGAGCAGTTCTTC
CDR3aa: CASRNPGLAYNEQFF

d_gene: TRBD1
j_gene: TRBJ1-1
abundance: few
v_gene: TRBV5-1
CDR3nt: TGCGCCAGCAGCTTCCTAACAGGGGGCGTTTACACTGAAGCTTTCTTT
CDR3aa: CASSFLTGGVYTEAFF

d_gene: TRBD2
j_gene: TRBJ2-1
abundance: -
v_gene: TRBV2
CDR3nt: TGTGCCAGCACCCTCCTCTCTAGCGGGGGGGCCAGTGAGCAGTTCTTC
CDR3aa: CASTLLSSGGASEQFF

d_gene: TRBD2
j_gene: TRBJ2-5
abundance: -
v_gene: TRBV19
CDR3nt: TGTGCCAGTAGTACGGGGGGGACTAGAGAAGAGACCCAGTACTTC
CDR3aa: CASSTGGTREETQYF

d_gene: TRBD2
j_gene: TRBJ2-7
abundance: few
v_gene: TRBV27
CDR3nt: TGTGCCAGCAGTTTATCGTTAACGGGAGGGCCGGGCGACGAGCAGTACTTC
CDR3aa: CASSLSLTGGPGDEQYF

d_gene: TRBD1
j_gene: TRBJ1-3
abundance: -
v_gene: TRBV7-9
CDR3nt: TGTGCCAGCAGCCCGACAGGGTCTGGAAACACCATATATTTT
CDR3aa: CASSPTGSGNTIYF

d_gene: -
j_gene: TRBJ2-5
abundance: -
v_gene: TRBV11-2
CDR3nt: TGTGCCAGCAGCCCCCTTCGGAGCCAAGAGACCCAGTACTTC
CDR3aa: CASSPLRSQETQYF

d_gene: -
j_gene: TRBJ2-4
abundance: -
v_gene: TRBV5-4
CDR3nt: TGTGCCAGCAGCTTGGCCGGGGGTCCCTTAGCCAAAAACAGTCAGTACTTC
CDR3aa: CASSLAGGPLAKNSQYF

d_gene: -
j_gene: TRBJ1-4
abundance: -
v_gene: TRBV2
CDR3nt: TGTGCCAGCAGTGATAGGGACGGAGGGTTAGAAAAACTGTTTTTT
CDR3aa: CASSDRDGGLEKLFF

d_gene: -
j_gene: TRBJ2-7
abundance: -
v_gene: TRBV27
CDR3nt: TGTGCCAGCAGTTCTAGGGGGAGGGGAGGCGAGCAGTACTTC
CDR3aa: CASSSRGRGGEQYF

d_gene: -
j_gene: TRBJ2-3
abundance: few
v_gene: TRBV29-1
CDR3nt: TGCAGCGTTGCGGGAGCGGAGTCAAGCACAGATACGCAGTATTTT
CDR3aa: CSVAGAESSTDTQYF

d_gene: TRBD1
j_gene: TRBJ2-1
abundance: -
v_gene: TRBV29-1
CDR3nt: TGCAGCGTTCACGGATTCGGGACAGACTACAATGAGCAGTTCTTC
CDR3aa: CSVHGFGTDYNEQFF

d_gene: -
j_gene: TRBJ1-4
abundance: once
v_gene: TRBV28
CDR3nt: TGTGCCAGCATGTCCGGAGGAAAACTGTTTTTT
CDR3aa: CASMSGGKLFF

d_gene: -
j_gene: TRBJ2-5
abundance: -
v_gene: TRBV27
CDR3nt: TGTGCCAGCAGACAGGGTTGGGGGTACCAAGAGACCCAGTACTTC
CDR3aa: CASRQGWGYQETQYF

d_gene: -
j_gene: TRBJ2-3
abundance: -
v_gene: TRBV18
CDR3nt: TGTGCCAGCTCACCAGGTCGGGGGTCGGATACGCAGTATTTT
CDR3aa: CASSPGRGSDTQYF

d_gene: -
j_gene: TRBJ2-3
abundance: -
v_gene: TRBV7-8
CDR3nt: TGTGCCAGCAGCCCCGGGGTGGTAAGCACAGATACGCAGTATTTT
CDR3aa: CASSPGVVSTDTQYF

d_gene: TRBD1
j_gene: TRBJ2-1
abundance: -
v_gene: TRBV5-1
CDR3nt: TGCGCCAGCAGCTTGGCCGCGGGACAGGGGATGAATGAGCAGTTCTTC
CDR3aa: CASSLAAGQGMNEQFF

d_gene: TRBD2
j_gene: TRBJ2-7
abundance: -
v_gene: TRBV6-6
CDR3nt: TGTGCCAGCAGATCCCGTGAAGCGGGGGGATACGAGCAGTACTTC
CDR3aa: CASRSREAGGYEQYF

d_gene: -
j_gene: TRBJ2-5
abundance: -
v_gene: TRBV27
CDR3nt: TGTGCCAGCAGATCGGCCGGGTCCGAGACCCAGTACTTC
CDR3aa: CASRSAGSETQYF

d_gene: -
j_gene: TRBJ2-7
abundance: -
v_gene: TRBV5-1
CDR3nt: TGCGCCAGCAGCTTGAGATCTACGGGGGTCTACGAGCAGTACTTC
CDR3aa: CASSLRSTGVYEQYF

d_gene: -
j_gene: TRBJ2-1
abundance: -
v_gene: TRBV7-9
CDR3nt: TGTGCCAGCAGCGTTACCGGGACTCATTACAATGAGCAGTTCTTC
CDR3aa: CASSVTGTHYNEQFF

d_gene: -
j_gene: TRBJ2-7
abundance: -
v_gene: TRBV6-1
CDR3nt: TGTGCCAGCAGTGAATTCGACAGCTCCTACGAGCAGTACTTC
CDR3aa: CASSEFDSSYEQYF

d_gene: TRBD1
j_gene: TRBJ1-5
abundance: -
v_gene: TRBV29-1
CDR3nt: TGCAGCGTTGAAATTGGGACAGGCGATTTCCATAGCAATCAGCCCCAGCATTTT
CDR3aa: CSVEIGTGDFHSNQPQHF

d_gene: -
j_gene: TRBJ1-1
abundance: -
v_gene: TRBV19
CDR3nt: TGTGCCAGTAGTACGACAGTGAACACTGAAGCTTTCTTT
CDR3aa: CASSTTVNTEAFF

d_gene: TRBD1
j_gene: TRBJ1-4
abundance: -
v_gene: TRBV18
CDR3nt: TGTGCCAGCTCGACCAGTGGACAGGGCGCAACTAATGAAAAACTGTTTTTT
CDR3aa: CASSTSGQGATNEKLFF

d_gene: TRBD1
j_gene: TRBJ2-2
abundance: -
v_gene: TRBV4-1
CDR3nt: TGCGCCAGCAGCCATCTCCCGGGACAGGGGCCCCCTCACGACACCGGGGAGCTGTTTTTT
CDR3aa: CASSHLPGQGPPHDTGELFF

d_gene: TRBD2
j_gene: TRBJ2-2
abundance: -
v_gene: TRBV29-1
CDR3nt: TGCAGCGGACGGACTAGCGGGAGTTGGGACACCGGGGAGCTGTTTTTT
CDR3aa: CSGRTSGSWDTGELFF

d_gene: -
j_gene: TRBJ1-6
abundance: once
v_gene: TRBV28
CDR3nt: TGTGCCAGCATTAAAGGAGGGGAATGGGTGAATTCACCCCTCCACTTT
CDR3aa: CASIKGGEWVNSPLHF

d_gene: -
j_gene: TRBJ1-6
abundance: -
v_gene: TRBV9
CDR3nt: TGTGCCAGCAGCGTGGACGGGAGCTCCTATAATTCACCCCTCCACTTT
CDR3aa: CASSVDGSSYNSPLHF

d_gene: -
j_gene: TRBJ2-7
abundance: -
v_gene: TRBV2
CDR3nt: TGTGCCAGCTCCAGGGGCTACGAGCAGTACTTC
CDR3aa: CASSRGYEQYF

d_gene: -
j_gene: TRBJ1-4
abundance: -
v_gene: TRBV30
CDR3nt: TGTGCCTGGAGTGTATCAACGGCAGGGAATGAAAAACTGTTTTTT
CDR3aa: CAWSVSTAGNEKLFF

d_gene: TRBD1
j_gene: TRBJ2-5
abundance: once
v_gene: TRBV11-2
CDR3nt: TGTGCCAGCAGCTTATCAACAGGGGGCCAAGAGACCCAGTACTTC
CDR3aa: CASSLSTGGQETQYF

d_gene: -
j_gene: TRBJ1-1
abundance: once
v_gene: TRBV6-1
CDR3nt: TGTGCCAGCAGTGAAGCCCCTCTAGGGGTGAGGAACACTGAAGCTTTCTTT
CDR3aa: CASSEAPLGVRNTEAFF

d_gene: -
j_gene: TRBJ2-1
abundance: once
v_gene: TRBV5-1
CDR3nt: TGCGCCAGCAGCTTGGGGGCGGGCAGCTCCTACAATGAGCAGTTCTTC
CDR3aa: CASSLGAGSSYNEQFF

d_gene: TRBD2
j_gene: TRBJ2-1
abundance: -
v_gene: TRBV4-3
CDR3nt: TGCGCCAGCAGCCAAGGTAGCGGGGGCGACTACAATGAGCAGTTCTTC
CDR3aa: CASSQGSGGDYNEQFF

d_gene: TRBD1
j_gene: TRBJ1-1
abundance: few
v_gene: TRBV18
CDR3nt: TGTGCCAGCTCAGCGACAGGGGGGTCCGACACTGAAGCTTTCTTT
CDR3aa: CASSATGGSDTEAFF

d_gene: TRBD1
j_gene: TRBJ2-1
abundance: -
v_gene: TRBV4-1
CDR3nt: TGCGCCAGCAGCGATTTGGGACAGGGCTACAATGAGCAGTTCTTC
CDR3aa: CASSDLGQGYNEQFF

d_gene: TRBD2
j_gene: TRBJ2-3
abundance: -
v_gene: TRBV7-3
CDR3nt: TGTGCCAGCAGCTCGAGCGGGGAAAGGTACACAGATACGCAGTATTTT
CDR3aa: CASSSSGERYTDTQYF